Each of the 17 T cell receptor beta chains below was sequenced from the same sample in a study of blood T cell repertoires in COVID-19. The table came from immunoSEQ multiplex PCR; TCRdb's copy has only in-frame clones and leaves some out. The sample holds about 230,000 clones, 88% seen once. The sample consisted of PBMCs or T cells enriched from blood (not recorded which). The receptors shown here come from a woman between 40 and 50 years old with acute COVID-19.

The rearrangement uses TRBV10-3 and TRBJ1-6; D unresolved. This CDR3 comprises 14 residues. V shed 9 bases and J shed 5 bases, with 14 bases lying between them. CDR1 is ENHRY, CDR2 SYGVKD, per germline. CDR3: CAIRTGIDNSPLHF. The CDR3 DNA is TGTGCCATTCGCACCGGGATAGATAATTCACCCCTCCACTTT.

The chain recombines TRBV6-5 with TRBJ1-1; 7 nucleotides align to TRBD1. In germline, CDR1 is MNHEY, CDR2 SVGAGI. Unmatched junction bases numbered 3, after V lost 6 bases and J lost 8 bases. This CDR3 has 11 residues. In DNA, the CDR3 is TGTGCCAGCAGACAGGGGCGCGAAGCTTTCTTT. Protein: CASRQGREAFF.

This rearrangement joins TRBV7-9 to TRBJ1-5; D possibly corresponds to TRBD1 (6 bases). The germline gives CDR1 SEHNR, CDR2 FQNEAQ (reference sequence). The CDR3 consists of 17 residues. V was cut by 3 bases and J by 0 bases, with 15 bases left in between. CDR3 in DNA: TGTGCCAGCAGCTTGGCAGGGGACCACTATAGCAATCAGCCCCAGCATTTT. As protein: CASSLAGDHYSNQPQHF.

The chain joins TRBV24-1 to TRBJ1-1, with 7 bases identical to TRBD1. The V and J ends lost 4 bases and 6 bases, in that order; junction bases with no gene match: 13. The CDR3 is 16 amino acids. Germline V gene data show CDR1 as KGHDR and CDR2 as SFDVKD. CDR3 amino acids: CATSDPDRQGWPEAFF. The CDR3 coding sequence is TGTGCCACCAGTGACCCCGATCGACAGGGTTGGCCTGAAGCTTTCTTT.

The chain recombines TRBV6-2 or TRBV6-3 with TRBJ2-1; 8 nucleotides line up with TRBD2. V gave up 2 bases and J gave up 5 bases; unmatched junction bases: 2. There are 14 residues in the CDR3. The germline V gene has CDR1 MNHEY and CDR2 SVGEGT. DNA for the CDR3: TGTGCCAGCAGTTACGGGACTAGTAACAATGAGCAGTTCTTC. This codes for CASSYGTSNNEQFF.

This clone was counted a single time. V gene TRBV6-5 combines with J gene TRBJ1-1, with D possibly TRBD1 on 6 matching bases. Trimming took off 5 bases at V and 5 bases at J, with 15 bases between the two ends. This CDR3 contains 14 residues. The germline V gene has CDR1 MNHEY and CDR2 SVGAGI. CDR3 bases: TGTGCCAGCAGTCCTATCAGGGGCGGGACTGAAGCTTTCTTT. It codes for CASSPIRGGTEAFF.

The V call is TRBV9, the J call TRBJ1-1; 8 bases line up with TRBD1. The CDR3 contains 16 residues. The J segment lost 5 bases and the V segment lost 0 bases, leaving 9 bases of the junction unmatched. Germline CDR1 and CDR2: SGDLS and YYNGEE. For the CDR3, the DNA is TGTGCCAGCAGCGTAGAGTTTGGCAGGGGGCGGACTGAAGCTTTCTTT. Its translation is CASSVEFGRGRTEAFF.

The CDR3 DNA follows: TGTGCCAGCAGCTTAGAAAGCGGGAGGGCGAGGGGCAATGAGCAGTTCTTC. Translating gives CASSLESGRARGNEQFF. The rearrangement joins TRBV12-1 to TRBJ2-1; the table's D call, TRBD2, has no DNA check behind it. TRBV12-1 corresponds to a pseudogene. This CDR3 is 17 amino acids long.

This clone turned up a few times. This CDR3 is CASSRINGNTIYF. Written as DNA, the CDR3 is TGTGCCAGCAGCCGTATAAATGGAAACACCATATATTTT. This chain links TRBV7-2 with TRBJ1-3; unclear D gene. Germline V lookup: CDR1 SGHTA, CDR2 FQGNSA. V shed 5 bases and J shed 3 bases, with 8 bases lying between them. This CDR3 region has 13 residues.

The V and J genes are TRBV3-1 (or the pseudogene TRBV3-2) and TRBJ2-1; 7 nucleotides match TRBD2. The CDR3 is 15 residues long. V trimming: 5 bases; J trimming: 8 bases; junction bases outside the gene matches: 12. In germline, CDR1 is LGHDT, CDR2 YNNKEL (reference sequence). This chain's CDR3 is CASSKGTITIYEQFF. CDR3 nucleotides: TGTGCCAGCAGCAAAGGGACTATTACTATTTATGAGCAGTTCTTC.

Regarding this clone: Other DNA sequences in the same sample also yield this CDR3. CDR3 DNA sequence: TGCGCCAGCAGCTCGGGGGGGAGTAATGAAAAACTGTTTTTT. This translates into CASSSGGSNEKLFF. This chain joins TRBV5-1 and TRBJ1-4, with D possibly being TRBD1 (5 bases). Germline-derived CDR1 and CDR2 are SGHRS and YFSETQ. The V end lost 3 bases, the J end lost 4 bases, and 10 bases lay between the germline ends. This CDR3 is built from 14 residues.

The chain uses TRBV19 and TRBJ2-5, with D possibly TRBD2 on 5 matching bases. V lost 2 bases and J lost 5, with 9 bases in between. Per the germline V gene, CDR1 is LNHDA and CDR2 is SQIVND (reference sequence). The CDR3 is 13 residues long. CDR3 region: CASSILAGETQYF. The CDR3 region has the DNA TGTGCCAGTAGTATACTAGCTGGGGAGACCCAGTACTTC.

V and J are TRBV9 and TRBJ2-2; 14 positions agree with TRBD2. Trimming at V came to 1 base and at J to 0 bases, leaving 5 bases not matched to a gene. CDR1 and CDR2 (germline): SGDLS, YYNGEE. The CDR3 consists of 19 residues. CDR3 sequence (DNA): TGTGCCAGCAGCGTATCCCCGGGACTAGCGGGGGCGAACACCGGGGAGCTGTTTTTT. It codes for CASSVSPGLAGANTGELFF.

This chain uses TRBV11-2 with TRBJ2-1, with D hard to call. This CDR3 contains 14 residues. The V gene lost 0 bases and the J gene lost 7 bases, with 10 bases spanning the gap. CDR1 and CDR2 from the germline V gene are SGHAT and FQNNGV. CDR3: CASSLDFGENEQFF. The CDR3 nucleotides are TGTGCCAGCAGCTTAGATTTTGGAGAGAATGAGCAGTTCTTC.

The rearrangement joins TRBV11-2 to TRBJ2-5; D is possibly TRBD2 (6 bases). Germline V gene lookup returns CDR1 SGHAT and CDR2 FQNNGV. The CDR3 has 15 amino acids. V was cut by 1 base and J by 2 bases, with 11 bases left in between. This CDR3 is CASSLVLGGQETQYF. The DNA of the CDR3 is TGTGCCAGCAGCTTAGTTCTGGGGGGACAAGAGACCCAGTACTTC.

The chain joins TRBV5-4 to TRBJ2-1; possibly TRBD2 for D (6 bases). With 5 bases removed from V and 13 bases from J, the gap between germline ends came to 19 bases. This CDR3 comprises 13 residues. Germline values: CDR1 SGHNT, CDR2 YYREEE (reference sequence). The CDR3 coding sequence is TGTGCCAGCAGTTTCCGATTGGGGGGAGTACAGTTCTTC. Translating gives CASSFRLGGVQFF. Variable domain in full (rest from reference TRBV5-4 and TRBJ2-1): ETGVTQSPTHLIKTRGQQVTLRCSSQSGHNTVSWYQQALGQGPQFIFQYYREEENGRGNFPPRFSGLQFPNYSSELNVNALELDDSALYLCASSFRLGGVQFFGPGTRLTVL.

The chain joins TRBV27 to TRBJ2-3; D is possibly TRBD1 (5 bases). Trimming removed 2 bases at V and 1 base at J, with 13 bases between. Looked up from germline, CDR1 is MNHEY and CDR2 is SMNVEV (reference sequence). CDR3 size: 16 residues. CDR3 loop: CASSLGRALRTDTQYF. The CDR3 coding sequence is TGTGCCAGCAGTTTAGGCAGGGCCCTTCGCACAGATACGCAGTATTTT.